This is a list of T cell receptor beta chains from one sample in a study of blood T cells in healthy people across ages. TCRdb reanalysed the 5' RACE reads using MiXCR and keeps one entry per CDR3 protein. The sample records approximately 830,000 distinct CDR3 sequences, about 59% being singletons. Sequenced input: blood. The receptor set was obtained from a man aged 30 to 45 in good health. The CDR3 runs from the conserved cysteine through the conserved F or W. D genes are given only for firm matches. Not every row has a clone size; where given, it reads once, few, many or a size class.

>TRBJ2-1|-|TRBV29-1|-
TGCAGCGTCCCCGCCCCGGGTCCCACCTACAATGAGCAGTTCTTC
CSVPAPGPTYNEQFF
>TRBJ1-2|-|TRBV12-3/TRBV12-4|few
TGTGCCAGCAGTTTATCCACAGGGCGGTTTGGCTACACCTTC
CASSLSTGRFGYTF
>TRBJ1-4|TRBD1|TRBV13|few
TGTGCCAGCAGCTCCCGGGAGGGACAGGCAAGAGAAAAACTGTTTTTT
CASSSREGQAREKLFF
>TRBJ1-2|-|TRBV5-1|-
TGCGCCAGCAGCTTGGAAGTTGAGAAAACGGCTGGCTACACCTTC
CASSLEVEKTAGYTF
>TRBJ1-6|-|TRBV18|-
TGTGCCAGCTCACCCAGTCCCGGGGGAGGTTCACCCCTCCACTTT
CASSPSPGGGSPLHF
>TRBJ2-7|-|TRBV6-2/TRBV6-3|once
TGTGCCAGCACCGACAGGCTCTCCTACGAGCAGTACTTC
CASTDRLSYEQYF
>TRBJ2-7|TRBD2|TRBV4-3|-
TGCGCCAGCAGCCAGGCCTCGACTAGCGCCTCCTACGAGCAGTACTTC
CASSQASTSASYEQYF
>TRBJ1-4|-|TRBV20-1|-
TGCAGTGCTGCAGGGTTGGACGAAAAACTGTTTTTT
CSAAGLDEKLFF
>TRBJ2-3|TRBD1|TRBV6-6|-
TGTGCCAGCAGTCGAGGACAGGGGATAGATACGCAGTATTTT
CASSRGQGIDTQYF
>TRBJ1-2|-|TRBV6-2/TRBV6-3|-
TGTGCCAGCAGCCCAACGGTGCGGGGCTACACCTTC
CASSPTVRGYTF
>TRBJ2-4|-|TRBV5-6|few
TGTGCCAGCAGCTTTGGAATATGGGAGCAGTACTTC
CASSFGIWEQYF
>TRBJ1-2|-|TRBV19|-
TGTGCCAGTAGACCCACCCCAGGGAATGGCTACACCTTC
CASRPTPGNGYTF
>TRBJ2-1|-|TRBV6-2/TRBV6-3|-
TGTGCCAGCAGTTTGGGCTCATTCGGGGGTAAGCAGTTCTTC
CASSLGSFGGKQFF
>TRBJ2-3|-|TRBV4-3|-
TGCGCCAGCAGCCAAGATTTTAGGCAGGGGATGGATACGCAGTATTTT
CASSQDFRQGMDTQYF
>TRBJ2-7|TRBD1|TRBV12-3/TRBV12-4|-
TGTGCCAGCAGCTCTGGGGGACAGGGCTACGAGCAGTACTTC
CASSSGGQGYEQYF
>TRBJ2-1|TRBD1|TRBV10-3|-
TGTGCCATCAGTGAGGGGTCGGTAGGGACAGGGGTCTACAATGAGCAGTTCTTC
CAISEGSVGTGVYNEQFF
>TRBJ2-7|-|TRBV29-1|few
TGCAGCGTTTCATCTGCCGGAGCCACCTACGAGCAGTACTTC
CSVSSAGATYEQYF
>TRBJ2-2|TRBD1|TRBV20-1|-
TGCAGTGCCACCGGACAGGGGTGGATCGGGGAGCTGTTTTTT
CSATGQGWIGELFF
>TRBJ2-3|-|TRBV10-2|-
TGCGCCAGCAGCTCCGATTTTCGATTAGGGGCGGATACGCAGTATTTT
CASSSDFRLGADTQYF
>TRBJ2-7|-|TRBV11-2|-
TGTGCCAGCAGCTTAGACAGACCCCAGTACTTC
CASSLDRPQYF
>TRBJ2-1|TRBD2|TRBV15|-
TGTGCCACCAGCAGAGAAAGACTAGCGGGGGGTAATGAGCAGTTCTTC
CATSRERLAGGNEQFF
>TRBJ2-5|-|TRBV5-1|once
TGCGCCAGCGCCCGAGCGGGCAGCTACCAAGAGACCCAGTACTTC
CASARAGSYQETQYF
>TRBJ2-7|-|TRBV29-1|-
TGCAGCGGCACGACAAGGATTTACTCCTACGAGCAGTACTTC
CSGTTRIYSYEQYF
>TRBJ2-7|-|TRBV20-1|-
TGCAGTGCTAGCTCGAGGGGGGCCACGGGGATCTACGAGCAGTACTTC
CSASSRGATGIYEQYF
>TRBJ2-5|TRBD1|TRBV7-8|once
TGTGCCAGCAGCTTAGACGACAGGGGGTGGCACAATGAGCAGTACTTC
CASSLDDRGWHNEQYF
>TRBJ1-1|-|TRBV29-1|-
TGCAGCGTTGCTCCCGTTGGGTTGGGAACTGAAGCTTTCTTT
CSVAPVGLGTEAFF
>TRBJ2-5|TRBD1|TRBV7-6|-
TGTGCCAGCAGCGGAACGACAGGGGGGACGAGCCCCTTGCAAGAGACCCAGTACTTC
CASSGTTGGTSPLQETQYF
>TRBJ1-6|-|TRBV20-1|-
TGCAGTGCTAGAACCCGGGACTACAATTCACCCCTCCACTTT
CSARTRDYNSPLHF
>TRBJ1-5|-|TRBV6-6|-
TGTGCCAGCGGCTGGGGGACTGATCATAGCAATCAGCCCCAGCATTTT
CASGWGTDHSNQPQHF
>TRBJ1-4|-|TRBV12-3/TRBV12-4|-
TGTGCCAGCAGTTTTAGTATCAGGCTAGATGAAAAACTGTTTTTT
CASSFSIRLDEKLFF
>TRBJ2-5|TRBD2|TRBV5-1|few
TGCGCCAGCAGCTTGGCTGGGACTAGCGGGGAGCGTCAAGAGACCCAGTACTTC
CASSLAGTSGERQETQYF
>TRBJ2-1|TRBD1|TRBV5-1|once
TGCGCCAGCAGCACGGGGACAGCGAACAGTAATGAGCAGTTCTTC
CASSTGTANSNEQFF
>TRBJ2-3|-|TRBV28|-
TGTGCCAGCAGTCCTGGACCCCGCAGAGATACGCAGTATTTT
CASSPGPRRDTQYF
>TRBJ1-2|-|TRBV2|many
TGTGCCAGCAGTGCGGACATGCTGGATGGCTACACCTTC
CASSADMLDGYTF
>TRBJ2-5|TRBD2|TRBV5-6|-
TGTGCCAGCAGCCCGGGACTAGCGGGGGTGTACCAAGAGACCCAGTACTTC
CASSPGLAGVYQETQYF
>TRBJ2-7|TRBD2|TRBV28|-
TGTGCCAGCAGCCCACGACTAGCGAGGAACGAGCAGTACTTC
CASSPRLARNEQYF
>TRBJ2-6|TRBD1|TRBV7-2|many
TGTGCCAGCAGCCCCGACAGGGTAGGAACTGGGGCCAACGTCCTGACTTTC
CASSPDRVGTGANVLTF
>TRBJ1-3|-|TRBV12-3/TRBV12-4|-
TGTGCCAGCAGTTTAGAGGGGGGGGCCAACTCTGGAAACACCATATATTTT
CASSLEGGANSGNTIYF
>TRBJ2-4|TRBD2|TRBV7-2|few
TGTGCCAGCAGCTCAGGACTAGCGGGGCTTGAGGGAAAGATTCAGTACTTC
CASSSGLAGLEGKIQYF
>TRBJ2-1|-|TRBV7-2|-
TGTGCCAGCAGCACGGGCCATCTCTGGGAGCAGTTCTTC
CASSTGHLWEQFF